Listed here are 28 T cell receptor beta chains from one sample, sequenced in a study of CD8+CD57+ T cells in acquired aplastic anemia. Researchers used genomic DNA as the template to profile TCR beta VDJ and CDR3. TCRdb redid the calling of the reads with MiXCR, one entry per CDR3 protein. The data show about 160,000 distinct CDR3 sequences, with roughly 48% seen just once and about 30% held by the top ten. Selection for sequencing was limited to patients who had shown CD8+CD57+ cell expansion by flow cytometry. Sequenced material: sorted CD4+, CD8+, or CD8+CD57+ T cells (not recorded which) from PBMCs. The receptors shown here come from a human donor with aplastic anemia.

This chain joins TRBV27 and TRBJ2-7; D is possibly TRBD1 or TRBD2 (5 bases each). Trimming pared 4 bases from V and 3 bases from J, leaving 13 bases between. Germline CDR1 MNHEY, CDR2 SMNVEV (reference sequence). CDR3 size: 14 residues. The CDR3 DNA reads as TGTGCCAGCAGTTGGGGCCTGGGGGACTACGAGCAGTACTTC. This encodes CASSWGLGDYEQYF.

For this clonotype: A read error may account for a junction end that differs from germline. This CDR3 reads CASSGSQGAFNEQLF. The CDR3 nucleotides read TGTGCCAGCAGTGGGAGTCAGGGGGCCTTCAATGAGCAGCTCTTC. The chain carries TRBV2 and TRBJ2-1; 8 bases match TRBD1. The germline gives CDR1 SNHLY, CDR2 FYNNEI. The CDR3 covers 15 residues.

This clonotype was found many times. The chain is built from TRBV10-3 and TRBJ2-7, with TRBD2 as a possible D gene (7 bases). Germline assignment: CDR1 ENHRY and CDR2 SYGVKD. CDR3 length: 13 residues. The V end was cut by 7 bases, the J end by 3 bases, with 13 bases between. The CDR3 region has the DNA TGTGCCATCAACGAGGGAGGGGGCTACGAGCAGTACTTC. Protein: CAINEGGGYEQYF.

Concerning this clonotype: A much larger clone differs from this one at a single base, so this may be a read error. The CDR3 region is CASSLGQTKALF. CDR3 sequence (DNA): TGTGCCAGCAGTTTGGGACAGACTAAAGCTCTCTTT. The genes are TRBV19 and TRBJ1-1, with TRBD1 matching 7 bases. Germline V gives CDR1 LNHDA, CDR2 SQIVND (reference sequence). This CDR3 has 12 residues. The variable domain in full, completed from reference TRBV19 and TRBJ1-1, reads DGGITQSPKYLFRKEGQNVTLSCEQNLNHDAMYWYRQDPGQGLRLIYYSQIVNDFQKGDIAEGYSVSREKKESFPLTVTSAQKNPTAFYLCASSLGQTKALFGQGTRLTVV.

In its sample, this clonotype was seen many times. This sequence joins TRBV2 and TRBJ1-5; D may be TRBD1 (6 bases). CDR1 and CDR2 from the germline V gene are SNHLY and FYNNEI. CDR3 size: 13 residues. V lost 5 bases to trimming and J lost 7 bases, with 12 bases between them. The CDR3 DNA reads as TGTGCCAGCAGTACCGGACAGTGGCAGCCCCAGCATTTT. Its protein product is CASSTGQWQPQHF.

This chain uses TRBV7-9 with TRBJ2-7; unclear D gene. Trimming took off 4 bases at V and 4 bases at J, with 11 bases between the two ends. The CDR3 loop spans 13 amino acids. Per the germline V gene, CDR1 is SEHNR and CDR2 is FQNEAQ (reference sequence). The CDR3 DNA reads TGTGCCAGCAGCTGGACGGATCTATACGAGCAGTACTTC. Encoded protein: CASSWTDLYEQYF.

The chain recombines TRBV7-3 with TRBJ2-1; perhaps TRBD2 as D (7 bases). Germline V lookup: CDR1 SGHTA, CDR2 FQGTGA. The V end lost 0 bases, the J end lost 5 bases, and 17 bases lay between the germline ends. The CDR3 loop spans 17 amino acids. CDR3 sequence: CASSLTGSAGADNEQFF. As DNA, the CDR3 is TGTGCCAGCAGCTTAACGGGCTCTGCGGGGGCAGACAATGAGCAGTTCTTC.

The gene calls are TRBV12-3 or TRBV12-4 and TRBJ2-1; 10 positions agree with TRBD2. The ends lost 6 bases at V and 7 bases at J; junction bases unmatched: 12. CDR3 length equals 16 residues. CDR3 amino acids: CASSGNSGRFVNEQFF. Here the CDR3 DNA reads TGTGCCAGCAGCGGAAATAGCGGGAGGTTTGTGAATGAGCAGTTCTTC.

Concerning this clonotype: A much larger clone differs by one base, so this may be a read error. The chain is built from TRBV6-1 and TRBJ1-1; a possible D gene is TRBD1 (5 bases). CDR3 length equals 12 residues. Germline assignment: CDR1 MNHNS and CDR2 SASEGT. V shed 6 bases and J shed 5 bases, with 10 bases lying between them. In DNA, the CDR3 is TGTGCCAGCAGAGAGGGGACGACTGAAGCTTTCTTT. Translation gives CASREGTTEAFF.

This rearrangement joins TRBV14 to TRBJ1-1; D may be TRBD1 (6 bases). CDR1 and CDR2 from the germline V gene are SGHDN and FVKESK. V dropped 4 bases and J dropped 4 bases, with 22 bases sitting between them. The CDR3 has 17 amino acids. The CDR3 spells CASSRDIPPWGATEAFF. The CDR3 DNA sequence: TGTGCCAGCAGCCGAGATATCCCCCCGTGGGGGGCCACTGAAGCTTTCTTT.

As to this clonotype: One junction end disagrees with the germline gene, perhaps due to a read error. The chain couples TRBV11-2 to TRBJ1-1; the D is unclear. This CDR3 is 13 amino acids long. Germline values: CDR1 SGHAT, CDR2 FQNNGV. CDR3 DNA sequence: TGTGCCAGCGGCTTAGCAAGGAGTTTAGAAGCTTTCTTT. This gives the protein CASGLARSLEAFF.

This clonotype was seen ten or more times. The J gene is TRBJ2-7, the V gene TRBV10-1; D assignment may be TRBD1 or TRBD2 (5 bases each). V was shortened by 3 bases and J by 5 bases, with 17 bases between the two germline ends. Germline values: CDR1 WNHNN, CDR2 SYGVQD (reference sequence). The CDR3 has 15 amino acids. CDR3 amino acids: CASSEVGEGPNEQYF. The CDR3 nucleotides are TGCGCCAGCAGTGAAGTTGGCGAGGGGCCCAACGAGCAGTACTTC.

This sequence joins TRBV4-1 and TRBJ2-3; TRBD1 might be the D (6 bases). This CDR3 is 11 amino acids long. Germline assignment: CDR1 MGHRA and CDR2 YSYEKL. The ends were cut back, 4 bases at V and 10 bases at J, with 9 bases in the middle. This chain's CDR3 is CASSRDNAQYF. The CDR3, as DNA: TGCGCCAGCAGCCGGGACAACGCGCAGTATTTT.

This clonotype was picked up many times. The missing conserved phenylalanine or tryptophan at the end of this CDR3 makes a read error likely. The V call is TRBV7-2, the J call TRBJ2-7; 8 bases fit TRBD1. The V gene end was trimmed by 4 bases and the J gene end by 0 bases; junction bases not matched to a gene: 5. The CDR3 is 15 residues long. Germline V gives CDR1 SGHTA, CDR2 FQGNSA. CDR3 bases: TGTGCCAGCAGCTCCCAAGGGACAGGCTCCTACGAGCAGTACCTC. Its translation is CASSSQGTGSYEQYL.

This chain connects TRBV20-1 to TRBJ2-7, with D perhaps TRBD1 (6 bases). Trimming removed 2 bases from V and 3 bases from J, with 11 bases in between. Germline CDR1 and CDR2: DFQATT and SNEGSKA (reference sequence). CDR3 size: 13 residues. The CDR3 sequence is CSARRTAFYEQYF. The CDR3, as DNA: TGCAGTGCTAGAAGGACAGCATTCTACGAGCAGTACTTC.

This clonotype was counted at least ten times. CDR3 coding DNA: TGTGCCACCAGTGATAGCTGGGAAAATTCACCCCTCCACTTT. Encoded protein: CATSDSWENSPLHF. The gene calls are TRBV24-1 and TRBJ1-6; no clear D gene. The CDR3 is made up of 14 amino acids. V lost 3 bases and J 7 bases, leaving 9 bases between the germline ends. Per germline, CDR1 KGHDR and CDR2 SFDVKD.

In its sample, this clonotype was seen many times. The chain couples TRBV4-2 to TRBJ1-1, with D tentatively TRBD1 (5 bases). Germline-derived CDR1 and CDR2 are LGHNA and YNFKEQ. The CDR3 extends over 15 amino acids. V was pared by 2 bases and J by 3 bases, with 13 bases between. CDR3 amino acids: CASSQLGEAHTEAFF. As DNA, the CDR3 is TGTGCCAGCAGCCAATTGGGGGAGGCGCACACTGAAGCTTTCTTT.

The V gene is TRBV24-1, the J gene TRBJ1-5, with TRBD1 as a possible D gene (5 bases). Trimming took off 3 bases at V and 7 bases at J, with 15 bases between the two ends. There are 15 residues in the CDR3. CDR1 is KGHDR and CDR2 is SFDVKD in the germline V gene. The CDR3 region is CATSDPGTGGQPQHF. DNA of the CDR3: TGTGCCACCAGTGATCCCGGGACGGGGGGGCAGCCCCAGCATTTT.

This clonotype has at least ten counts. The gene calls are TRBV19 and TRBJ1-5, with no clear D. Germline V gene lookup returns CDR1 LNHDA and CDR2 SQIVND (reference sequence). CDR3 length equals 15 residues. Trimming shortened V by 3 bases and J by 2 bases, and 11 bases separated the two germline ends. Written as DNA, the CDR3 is TGTGCCAGTAGTATTTTTTTTGGCGGCAATCAGCCCCAGCATTTT. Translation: CASSIFFGGNQPQHF.

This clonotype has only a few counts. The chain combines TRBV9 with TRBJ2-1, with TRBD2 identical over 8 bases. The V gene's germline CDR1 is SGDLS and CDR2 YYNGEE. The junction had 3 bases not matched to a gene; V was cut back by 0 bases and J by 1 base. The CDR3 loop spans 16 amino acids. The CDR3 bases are TGTGCCAGCAGCGTAGTCCCTAGCGGGTCCTACAATGAGCAGTTCTTC. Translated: CASSVVPSGSYNEQFF.

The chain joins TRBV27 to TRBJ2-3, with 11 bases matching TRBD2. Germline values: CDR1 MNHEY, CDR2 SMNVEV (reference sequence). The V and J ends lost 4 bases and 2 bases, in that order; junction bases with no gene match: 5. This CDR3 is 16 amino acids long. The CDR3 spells CASSSPGLAATDTQYF. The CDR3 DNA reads TGTGCCAGCAGTTCACCGGGACTAGCGGCCACAGATACGCAGTATTTT.

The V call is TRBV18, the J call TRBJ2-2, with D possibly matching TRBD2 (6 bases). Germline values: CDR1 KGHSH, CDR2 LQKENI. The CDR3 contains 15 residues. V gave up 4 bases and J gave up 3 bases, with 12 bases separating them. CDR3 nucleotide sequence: TGTGCCAGCTCACTTCGCGGGGTAGACACCGGGGAGCTGTTTTTT. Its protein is CASSLRGVDTGELFF.

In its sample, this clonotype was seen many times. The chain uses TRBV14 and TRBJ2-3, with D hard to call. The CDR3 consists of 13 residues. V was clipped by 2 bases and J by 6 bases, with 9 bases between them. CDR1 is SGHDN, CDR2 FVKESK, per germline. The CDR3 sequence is CASSQSLWDTQYF. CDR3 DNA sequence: TGTGCCAGCAGCCAATCCCTTTGGGATACGCAGTATTTT.

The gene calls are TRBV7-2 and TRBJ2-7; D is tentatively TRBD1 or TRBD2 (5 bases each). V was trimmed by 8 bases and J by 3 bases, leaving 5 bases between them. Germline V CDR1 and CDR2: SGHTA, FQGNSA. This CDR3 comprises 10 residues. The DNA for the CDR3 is TGTGCCAGCGGGGGCTACGAGCAGTACTTC. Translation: CASGGYEQYF.

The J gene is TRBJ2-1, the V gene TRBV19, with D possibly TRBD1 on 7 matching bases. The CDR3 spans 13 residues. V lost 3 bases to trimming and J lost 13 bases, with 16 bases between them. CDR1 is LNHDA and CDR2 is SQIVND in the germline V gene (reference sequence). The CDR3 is CASSIRQGGEQFF. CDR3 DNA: TGTGCCAGTAGTATTCGTCAGGGGGGCGAACAGTTCTTC.

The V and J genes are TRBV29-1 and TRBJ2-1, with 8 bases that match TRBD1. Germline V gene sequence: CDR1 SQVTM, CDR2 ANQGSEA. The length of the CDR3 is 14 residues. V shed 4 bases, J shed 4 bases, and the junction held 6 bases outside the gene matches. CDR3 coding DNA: TGCAGCGTTGTGGACAGGGAGGCATACAATGAGCAGTTCTTC. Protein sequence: CSVVDREAYNEQFF.

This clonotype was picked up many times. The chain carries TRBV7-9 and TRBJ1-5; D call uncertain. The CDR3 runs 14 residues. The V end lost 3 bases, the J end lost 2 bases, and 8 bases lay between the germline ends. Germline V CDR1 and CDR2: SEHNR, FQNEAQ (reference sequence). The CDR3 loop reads CASSFGPGNQPQHF. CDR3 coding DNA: TGTGCCAGCAGCTTTGGTCCAGGCAATCAGCCCCAGCATTTT. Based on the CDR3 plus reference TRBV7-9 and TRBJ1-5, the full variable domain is DTGVSQNPRHKITKRGQNVTFRCDPISEHNRLYWYRQTLGQGPEFLTYFQNEAQLEKSRLLSDRFSAERPKGSFSTLEIQRTEQGDSAMYLCASSFGPGNQPQHFGDGTRLSIL.

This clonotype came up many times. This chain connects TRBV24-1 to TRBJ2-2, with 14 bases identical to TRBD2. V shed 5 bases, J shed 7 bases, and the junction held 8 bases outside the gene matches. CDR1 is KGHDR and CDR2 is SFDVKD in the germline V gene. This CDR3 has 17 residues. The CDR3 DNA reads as TGTGCCACCAGTGTCGGACTAGCGGGAGGTTTTAACGGGGAGCTGTTTTTT. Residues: CATSVGLAGGFNGELFF.